Listed below are T cell receptor beta chains from one sample, sequenced in a study of shared clonotypes between healthy human individuals. Sequencing was performed with immunoSEQ multiplex PCR; in TCRdb, only in-frame clones are kept and a portion is missing. The sample includes 470,000 or so clones, approximately 78% seen only once; the top ten take around 12%. The source material was PBMCs. These TCRs come from a woman aged 40 to 55 in good health. Some clones in this sample may be carry-over from other donors' samples. Each CDR3 is given with its conserved first and last residue. Each record gives: J gene, CDR3 length, D gene, clone size, V gene, CDR3 protein, CDR3 DNA. The D gene is left open where the match is weak. A clone size is listed for some rows: how often the clone was seen (once, few, many), or a class if it is expanded.

TRBJ2-5 | 16 | TRBD1 | . | TRBV6-5 | CASSFRDRGSFSTQYF | TGTGCCAGCAGTTTCCGGGACAGGGGTTCCTTTTCTACCCAGTACTTC
TRBJ2-3 | 12 | . | . | TRBV6-5 | CASSLLVDTQYF | TGTGCCAGCAGCCTCTTGGTGGATACGCAGTATTTT
TRBJ1-2 | 11 | . | . | TRBV25-1 | CASVRKYGYTF | TGTGCCAGCGTACGAAAGTATGGCTACACCTTC
TRBJ2-7 | 11 | . | . | TRBV6-1 | CASSVADEQYF | TGTGCCAGCAGTGTAGCAGACGAGCAGTACTTC
TRBJ2-1 | 14 | . | . | TRBV6-1 | CASRLTGTNNEQFF | TGTGCCAGCAGGCTGACCGGGACCAACAATGAGCAGTTCTTC
TRBJ2-7 | 17 | TRBD2 | . | TRBV11-3 | CASSLGREGAGGGEQYF | TGTGCCAGCAGCTTAGGCCGTGAAGGAGCGGGAGGTGGGGAGCAGTACTTC
TRBJ1-1 | 16 | . | . | TRBV19 | CASSHPQGQPNTEAFF | TGTGCCAGTAGCCATCCGCAGGGGCAGCCGAACACTGAAGCTTTCTTT
TRBJ1-2 | 13 | . | . | TRBV6-5 | CASRTTGFHGYTF | TGTGCCAGCAGAACCACAGGGTTCCATGGCTACACCTTC
TRBJ2-7 | 14 | . | . | TRBV5-4 | CASSSAGLSYEQYF | TGTGCCAGCAGCTCAGCGGGCTTATCCTACGAGCAGTACTTC
TRBJ2-2 | 14 | TRBD1 | . | TRBV5-1 | CASGTGVHVGELFF | TGCGCCAGCGGGACAGGAGTGCATGTCGGGGAGCTGTTTTTT
TRBJ2-2 | 15 | . | . | TRBV9 | CASSVAGHNTGELFF | TGTGCCAGCAGCGTAGCGGGACACAACACCGGGGAGCTGTTTTTT
TRBJ2-1 | 15 | TRBD2 | . | TRBV10-3 | CAISVWTSEYNEQFF | TGTGCCATCAGTGTCTGGACTAGCGAATACAATGAGCAGTTCTTC
TRBJ1-1 | 12 | . | . | TRBV28 | CASIGLYTEAFF | TGTGCCAGCATTGGCTTGTACACTGAAGCTTTCTTT
TRBJ1-2 | 13 | . | . | TRBV19 | CASSHRASYGYTF | TGTGCCAGTAGCCACCGGGCCTCCTATGGCTACACCTTC
TRBJ2-2 | 18 | TRBD2 | . | TRBV5-3 | CARSPDRLAGGNTGELFF | TGTGCCAGAAGCCCGGACAGACTAGCGGGAGGGAACACCGGGGAGCTGTTTTTT
TRBJ2-5 | 10 | . | . | TRBV28 | CATGGETQYF | TGTGCCACAGGAGGCGAGACCCAGTACTTC
TRBJ2-2 | 16 | TRBD2 | . | TRBV5-1 | CASSSGLAGNTGELFF | TGCGCCAGCAGCTCAGGACTAGCGGGGAACACCGGGGAGCTGTTTTTT
TRBJ2-1 | 18 | TRBD2 | few | TRBV7-9 | CASSLALQLAGGINEQFF | TGTGCCAGCAGCTTAGCGCTGCAGCTAGCGGGAGGAATCAATGAGCAGTTCTTC
TRBJ2-1 | 15 | . | . | TRBV2 | CASNGRGAPGGEQFF | TGTGCCAGCAATGGAAGGGGTGCCCCAGGCGGTGAGCAGTTCTTC
TRBJ2-3 | 12 | . | few | TRBV5-4 | CASSGDAYTQYF | TGTGCCAGCAGCGGCGATGCATATACGCAGTATTTT
TRBJ2-1 | 15 | . | . | TRBV19 | CASSMRGEGYNEQFF | TGTGCCAGTAGTATGAGGGGCGAGGGCTACAATGAGCAGTTCTTC
TRBJ2-2 | 15 | TRBD1 | . | TRBV7-3 | CASSSRDSFTGELFF | TGTGCCAGCAGCTCCCGGGACAGTTTCACCGGGGAGCTGTTTTTT
TRBJ2-1 | 11 | . | . | TRBV18 | CASSPENEQFF | TGTGCCAGCTCCCCCGAAAATGAGCAGTTCTTC
TRBJ2-3 | 16 | . | . | TRBV4-3 | CASSQSRGSISDTQYF | TGCGCCAGCAGCCAAAGCCGGGGGAGTATATCAGATACGCAGTATTTT
TRBJ2-5 | 13 | . | once | TRBV11-2 | CASSLVQSETQYF | TGTGCCAGCAGCTTGGTCCAGAGTGAGACCCAGTACTTC
TRBJ1-5 | 15 | . | . | TRBV30 | CAWGAGIPGGQPQHF | TGTGCCTGGGGGGCGGGCATCCCCGGGGGTCAGCCCCAGCATTTT
TRBJ2-7 | 15 | TRBD1 | many | TRBV27 | CASSLGQGASYEQYF | TGTGCCAGCAGTTTAGGACAGGGCGCGTCCTACGAGCAGTACTTC
TRBJ1-3 | 15 | . | many | TRBV25-1 | CASRSGPGSGNTIYF | TGTGCCAGCAGGTCTGGCCCCGGCTCTGGAAACACCATATATTTT
TRBJ2-7 | 14 | TRBD2 | . | TRBV28 | CASSVLGGAYEQYF | TGTGCCAGCAGTGTCCTTGGGGGGGCCTACGAGCAGTACTTC
TRBJ2-3 | 12 | . | . | TRBV9 | CASSVDRDTQYF | TGTGCCAGCAGCGTAGACCGAGATACGCAGTATTTT
TRBJ2-7 | 18 | . | . | TRBV11-2 | CASSLATGDSAPYYEQYF | TGTGCCAGCAGCTTAGCTACAGGCGACAGTGCCCCCTACTACGAGCAGTACTTC
TRBJ1-4 | 15 | . | . | TRBV7-9 | CASSLVWGRDEKLFF | TGTGCCAGCAGCTTAGTCTGGGGGCGTGATGAAAAACTGTTTTTT
TRBJ2-3 | 16 | TRBD2 | few | TRBV13 | CASSLELGGSADTQYF | TGTGCCAGCAGCTTAGAACTGGGCGGGAGCGCGGATACGCAGTATTTT
TRBJ2-3 | 15 | TRBD2 | once | TRBV2 | CASSVDGRASDTQYF | TGTGCCAGCAGTGTTGACGGGAGGGCCTCAGATACGCAGTATTTT
TRBJ2-2 | 15 | TRBD2 | . | TRBV6-4 | CASSEEGGYTGELFF | TGTGCCAGCAGTGAAGAGGGAGGGTACACCGGGGAGCTGTTTTTT
TRBJ1-2 | 16 | . | . | TRBV4-3 | CASSQDLGRAGYGYTF | TGCGCCAGCAGCCAAGATCTAGGCAGGGCGGGCTATGGCTACACCTTC
TRBJ2-1 | 15 | TRBD2 | . | TRBV11-1 | CASSLSGGRYNEQFF | TGTGCCAGCAGCTTATCGGGCGGGAGGTACAATGAGCAGTTCTTC
TRBJ2-3 | 17 | . | . | TRBV5-4 | CASSLARTGVWADTQYF | TGTGCCAGCAGCTTGGCTCGAACGGGAGTGTGGGCAGATACGCAGTATTTT
TRBJ1-2 | 13 | . | . | TRBV2 | CASSERTDYGYTF | TGTGCCAGCAGTGAGAGGACAGACTATGGCTACACCTTC
TRBJ2-7 | 14 | . | . | TRBV4-3 | CASSPHGGQDEQYF | TGCGCCAGCAGCCCCCACGGGGGGCAGGACGAGCAGTACTTC
TRBJ2-2 | 15 | . | . | TRBV4-2 | CASSQDGGSTGELFF | TGTGCCAGCAGCCAAGATGGGGGTTCTACCGGGGAGCTGTTTTTT
TRBJ2-1 | 16 | . | . | TRBV7-3 | CASSSENSRAYNEQFF | TGTGCCAGCAGCTCCGAAAACTCGCGGGCATACAATGAGCAGTTCTTC
TRBJ2-2 | 13 | . | once | TRBV2 | CASTPKSPGELFF | TGTGCCAGCACCCCAAAGTCTCCCGGGGAGCTGTTTTTT
TRBJ2-2 | 15 | . | . | TRBV18 | CASSPQSGLTGELFF | TGTGCCAGCTCACCTCAAAGCGGACTCACCGGGGAGCTGTTTTTT
TRBJ2-5 | 13 | . | . | TRBV7-8 | CASSGGRQETQYF | TGTGCCAGCAGCGGGGGACGACAAGAGACCCAGTACTTC
TRBJ2-3 | 13 | . | . | TRBV10-2 | CASSQPSTDTQYF | TGCGCCAGCAGCCAGCCTAGCACAGATACGCAGTATTTT
TRBJ2-7 | 15 | TRBD2 | . | TRBV5-4 | CASSLGGTSSYEQYF | TGTGCCAGCAGCTTGGGCGGGACTAGCAGCTACGAGCAGTACTTC
TRBJ1-5 | 15 | TRBD1 | . | TRBV6-6 | CASRLDRGEEQPQHF | TGTGCCAGCAGACTGGACAGGGGTGAGGAGCAGCCCCAGCATTTT
TRBJ2-7 | 18 | . | . | TRBV27 | CASSLIGLDRIRAYEQYF | TGTGCCAGCAGTTTAATCGGCCTAGACAGGATCCGAGCCTACGAGCAGTACTTC
TRBJ1-2 | 13 | . | . | TRBV15 | CATRRAGNYGYTF | TGTGCCACTCGTCGTGCGGGGAACTATGGCTACACCTTC
TRBJ2-1 | 18 | TRBD2 | . | TRBV7-9 | CASSSILGLAGTYNEQFF | TGTGCCAGCAGCTCCATTCTTGGACTAGCGGGAACCTACAATGAGCAGTTCTTC
TRBJ2-5 | 15 | . | . | TRBV19 | CASSIGEGLGETQYF | TGTGCCAGTAGTATAGGAGAGGGCCTAGGAGAGACCCAGTACTTC
TRBJ2-7 | 15 | TRBD1 | . | TRBV18 | CASSTGVLSSYEQYF | TGTGCCAGCTCAACAGGGGTTCTGAGCTCCTACGAGCAGTACTTC
TRBJ2-1 | 14 | TRBD2 | once | TRBV6-6 | CASTPTSGSNEQFF | TGTGCCAGCACCCCGACTAGCGGGAGCAATGAGCAGTTCTTC
TRBJ2-3 | 12 | . | . | TRBV7-9 | CASSFTENTQYF | TGTGCCAGCAGCTTTACCGAGAATACGCAGTATTTT
TRBJ2-7 | 14 | TRBD1 | few | TRBV5-6 | CASSLWGQAHEQYF | TGTGCCAGCAGCTTGTGGGGACAGGCCCACGAGCAGTACTTC